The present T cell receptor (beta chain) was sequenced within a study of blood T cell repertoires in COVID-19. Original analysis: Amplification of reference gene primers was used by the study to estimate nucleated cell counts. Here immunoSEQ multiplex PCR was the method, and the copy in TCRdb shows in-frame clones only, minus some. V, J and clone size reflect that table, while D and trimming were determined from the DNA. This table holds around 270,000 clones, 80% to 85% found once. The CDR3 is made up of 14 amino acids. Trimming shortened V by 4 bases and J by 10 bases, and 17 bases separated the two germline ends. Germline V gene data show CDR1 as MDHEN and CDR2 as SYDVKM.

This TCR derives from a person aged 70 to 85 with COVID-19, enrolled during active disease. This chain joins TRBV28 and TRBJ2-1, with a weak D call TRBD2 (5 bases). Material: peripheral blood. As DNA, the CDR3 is TGTGCCAGCAGTTCCCGGGTTGAACGGAGGGAGCAGTTCTTC. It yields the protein CASSSRVERREQFF.